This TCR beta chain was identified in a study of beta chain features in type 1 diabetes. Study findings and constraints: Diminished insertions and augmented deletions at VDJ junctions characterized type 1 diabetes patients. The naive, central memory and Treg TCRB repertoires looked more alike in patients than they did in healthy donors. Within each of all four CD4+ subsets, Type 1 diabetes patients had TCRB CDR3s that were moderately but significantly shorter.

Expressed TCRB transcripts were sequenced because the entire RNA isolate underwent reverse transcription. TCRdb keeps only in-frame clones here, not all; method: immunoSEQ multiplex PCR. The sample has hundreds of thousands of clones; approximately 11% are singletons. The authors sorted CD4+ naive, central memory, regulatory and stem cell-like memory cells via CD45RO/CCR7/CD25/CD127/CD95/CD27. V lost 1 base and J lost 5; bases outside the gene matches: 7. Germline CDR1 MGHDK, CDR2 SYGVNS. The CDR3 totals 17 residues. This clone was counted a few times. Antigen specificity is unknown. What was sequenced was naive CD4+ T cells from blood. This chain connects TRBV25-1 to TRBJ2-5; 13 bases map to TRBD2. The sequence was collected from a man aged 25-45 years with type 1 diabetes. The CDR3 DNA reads TGTGCCAGCAGTGAATCGACTAGCGGGGGGCCCGGGGAGACCCAGTACTTC. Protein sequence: CASSESTSGGPGETQYF.